The rows below give T cell receptor beta chains drawn from one sample of a study of blood T cell repertoires in COVID-19. Libraries were prepared by immunoSEQ multiplex PCR; TCRdb keeps only in-frame clonotypes and omits some of them. The sample holds fewer than 300,000 clones, approximately 84% seen once. The specimen sequenced was peripheral blood. These receptor sequences come from a human donor with COVID-19, enrolled during active disease. The donor label of this sample is uncertain. CDR3s include the opening cysteine and the closing phenylalanine or tryptophan. The order of the fields is clone size, V gene, CDR3 protein. A clone size is listed for some rows: how often the clone was seen (once, few, many), or a class if it is expanded.

clone size: -
V gene: TRBV5-8
CDR3 protein: CASSFRDQPQHF

clone size: once
V gene: TRBV3-1/TRBV3-2
CDR3 protein: CASSQVGRGLSEAFF

clone size: -
V gene: TRBV28
CDR3 protein: CASRGTSGGQETQYF

clone size: -
V gene: TRBV28
CDR3 protein: CASRIGVWYGYTF

clone size: -
V gene: TRBV19
CDR3 protein: CAALTRSGTEAFF

clone size: -
V gene: TRBV19
CDR3 protein: CASSITGTSGSETYEQYF

clone size: -
V gene: TRBV2
CDR3 protein: CASSEQGIHQPQHF

clone size: -
V gene: TRBV7-7
CDR3 protein: CASSPSPDTPETQYF

clone size: -
V gene: TRBV30
CDR3 protein: CAWSVRQGYEKLFF

clone size: -
V gene: TRBV28
CDR3 protein: CASRGGGYGYTF

clone size: -
V gene: TRBV3-1/TRBV3-2
CDR3 protein: CASSRLGEQYF

clone size: -
V gene: TRBV7-2
CDR3 protein: CASSPVTGYSNQPQHF

clone size: -
V gene: TRBV27
CDR3 protein: CASSRDRLSLEQYF

clone size: -
V gene: TRBV28
CDR3 protein: CASSFGRRAGYTF

clone size: -
V gene: TRBV5-1
CDR3 protein: CASSPRQGSTEAFF

clone size: -
V gene: TRBV19
CDR3 protein: CASSIAPVYRGGNQPQHF

clone size: -
V gene: TRBV19
CDR3 protein: CATGGGFQETQYF